Presented here are 21 T cell receptor beta chains from one specimen sequenced in a study of shared clonotypes between healthy human individuals. The assay was immunoSEQ multiplex PCR, and TCRdb's table has in-frame clones only and misses some. Here the sample spans 2 million to 3 million clones, under 95% being singletons. Sequencing was carried out using naive CD4+ T cells from PBMCs. The subset denotes: CD45RA+ positively selected. Every receptor here comes from a man aged 18 to 30 in good health. Some clones in this sample may be carry-over from other donors' samples.

The V and J genes are TRBV13 and TRBJ2-7; possibly TRBD2 for D (7 bases). V gave up 4 bases and J gave up 3 bases, with 25 bases separating them. CDR3 length equals 18 residues. CDR1 and CDR2 from the germline V gene are PRHDT and FYEKMQ (reference sequence). DNA of the CDR3: TGTGCCAGCAGCTACCGGCCGGGGGGTCCCGAGGGACACTACGAGCAGTACTTC. This codes for CASSYRPGGPEGHYEQYF.

The rearrangement uses TRBV7-3 and TRBJ2-3; 7 bases are a match to TRBD1. This CDR3 is 17 amino acids long. The junction had 14 bases not matched to a gene; V was cut back by 5 bases and J by 3 bases. Looked up from germline, CDR1 is SGHTA and CDR2 is FQGTGA. This chain's CDR3 is CASSRPVTGNMTDTQYF. The CDR3 DNA sequence: TGTGCCAGCAGCCGCCCTGTGACAGGGAACATGACAGATACGCAGTATTTT.

The CDR3 DNA reads as TGTGCCAGCAGCTTATCTTCCGGAAATGAAAAACTGTTTTTT. This codes for CASSLSSGNEKLFF. The chain joins TRBV7-2 to TRBJ1-4; D unresolved. This CDR3 region has 14 residues. The germline gives CDR1 SGHTA, CDR2 FQGNSA. Deletions cut 2 bases from V and 5 bases from J, with 9 bases between. Using reference TRBV7-2 and TRBJ1-4 for the parts outside the CDR3, the full variable domain is GAGVSQSPSNKVTEKGKDVELRCDPISGHTALYWYRQSLGQGLEFLIYFQGNSAPDKSGLPSDRFSAERTGGSVSTLTIQRTQQEDSAVYLCASSLSSGNEKLFFGSGTQLSVL.

For the CDR3, the DNA is TGTGCCAGCAGCTTGTTGAGGATTCCAGAGACCCAGTACTTC. This translates into CASSLLRIPETQYF. This chain uses TRBV7-8 with TRBJ2-5; no reliable D call. Germline CDR1 SGHVS, CDR2 FQNEAQ. The V end was cut by 3 bases, the J end by 4 bases, with 12 bases between. The CDR3 contains 14 residues. Combining the CDR3 with reference TRBV7-8 and TRBJ2-5 gives the whole variable domain GAGVSQSPRYKVAKRGQDVALRCDPISGHVSLFWYQQALGQGPEFLTYFQNEAQLDKSGLPSDRFFAERPEGSVSTLKIQRTQQEDSAVYLCASSLLRIPETQYFGPGTRLLVL.

This sequence joins TRBV5-4 and TRBJ2-7, with 13 nucleotides matching TRBD2. V shed 1 base and J 7 bases; nucleotides not matched to a gene: 5. From germline, CDR1 is SGHNT and CDR2 YYREEE (reference sequence). The CDR3 has 15 amino acids. As DNA, the CDR3 is TGTGCCAGCAGCTTGTTTACACTAGCGGGAGGGGAGCAGTACTTC. It yields the protein CASSLFTLAGGEQYF.

The J gene is TRBJ2-2, the V gene TRBV7-3; perhaps TRBD2 as D (5 bases). Germline V lookup: CDR1 SGHTA, CDR2 FQGTGA. V was clipped by 0 bases and J by 7 bases, with 9 bases between them. CDR3 length: 14 residues. CDR3 residues: CASSLTVGVGELFF. The CDR3 DNA follows: TGTGCCAGCAGCTTAACGGTCGGGGTCGGGGAGCTGTTTTTT.

This chain links TRBV28 with TRBJ2-2; D gene uncertain. Trimming shortened V by 5 bases and J by 0 bases, and 16 bases separated the two germline ends. The CDR3 has 17 amino acids. The germline V gene encodes CDR1 MDHEN and CDR2 SYDVKM. The CDR3 protein is CASSPEVLLTNTGELFF. The CDR3 bases are TGTGCCAGCAGTCCCGAAGTACTACTCACGAACACCGGGGAGCTGTTTTTT.

The gene calls are TRBV6-6 and TRBJ2-3; 9 bases match TRBD2. V lost 6 bases and J lost 6; bases outside the gene matches: 13. The length of the CDR3 is 16 residues. Germline loops: CDR1 MNHNY, CDR2 SVGAGI (reference sequence). The CDR3 protein is CASSVFGGRAADTQYF. CDR3 DNA sequence: TGTGCCAGCAGCGTTTTTGGCGGGAGGGCCGCTGATACGCAGTATTTT.

The chain joins TRBV7-2 to TRBJ2-7; 10 bases agree with TRBD2. V shed 5 bases and J 5 bases; nucleotides not matched to a gene: 3. Germline lookup yields CDR1 SGHTA and CDR2 FQGNSA. The CDR3 runs to 13 residues. Written as DNA, the CDR3 is TGTGCCAGCAGCCCCCTAGCGGGAGACGAGCAGTACTTC. Amino acid sequence: CASSPLAGDEQYF.

V is TRBV6-1 and J is TRBJ2-2; 11 positions match TRBD1. V lost 7 bases to trimming and J lost 5 bases; unmatched junction nucleotides: 3. This CDR3 has 14 residues. Germline CDR1 MNHNS, CDR2 SASEGT. The CDR3 protein is CASMGTGGTGELFF. For the CDR3, the DNA is TGTGCCAGCATGGGGACAGGGGGAACCGGGGAGCTGTTTTTT.

The chain employs TRBV28 and TRBJ2-7; perhaps TRBD2 as D (6 bases). V gave up 7 bases and J gave up 4 bases, with 14 bases separating them. CDR3 length: 13 residues. The germline gives CDR1 MDHEN, CDR2 SYDVKM. The DNA of the CDR3 is TGTGCCAGCAATTCGGGAGAAGATTACGAGCAGTACTTC. Protein sequence: CASNSGEDYEQYF. The complete variable domain, with remaining parts taken from reference TRBV28 and TRBJ2-7, reads DVKVTQSSRYLVKRTGEKVFLECVQDMDHENMFWYRQDPGLGLRLIYFSYDVKMKEKGDIPEGYSVSREKKERFSLILESASTNQTSMYLCASNSGEDYEQYFGPGTRLTVT.

This clone appeared a single time. This chain uses TRBV28 with TRBJ1-3, with D tentatively TRBD1 (6 bases). Germline CDR1 is MDHEN and CDR2 is SYDVKM. V was pared by 2 bases and J by 4 bases, with 15 bases between. This CDR3 is built from 16 residues. The DNA for the CDR3 is TGTGCCAGCAGTTTAGGCAGGGGAGAGTACGGAAACACCATATATTTT. It is translated as CASSLGRGEYGNTIYF.

The J gene is TRBJ2-5, the V gene TRBV4-2; D ambiguous. The assigned J gene may be wrong: the sequence end matches TRBJ2-7 better. Germline CDR1 and CDR2: LGHNA and YNFKEQ. The CDR3 length is 15 residues. CDR3 loop: CASSQSSIATYEQYF. Written as DNA, the CDR3 is TGTGCCAGCAGCCAAAGTTCGATAGCTACCTACGAGCAGTACTTC.

V gene TRBV9 combines with J gene TRBJ2-1, with 8 bases identical to TRBD1. The V gene end was trimmed by 3 bases and the J gene end by 5 bases; junction bases not matched to a gene: 7. Germline values: CDR1 SGDLS, CDR2 YYNGEE. The CDR3 totals 15 residues. This chain's CDR3 is CASSAGQARNNEQFF. CDR3 nucleotide sequence: TGTGCCAGCAGCGCGGGACAGGCCCGCAACAATGAGCAGTTCTTC.

The CDR3 spells CSVEYSFGRTEAFF. DNA of the CDR3: TGCAGCGTTGAATATTCTTTTGGGAGGACTGAAGCTTTCTTT. The chain employs TRBV29-1 and TRBJ1-1; D not resolved. V gave up 2 bases and J gave up 5 bases, with 15 bases separating them. Germline CDR1 SQVTM, CDR2 ANQGSEA. CDR3 length equals 14 residues.

The V and J genes are TRBV19 and TRBJ1-3; no clear D. This CDR3 is 15 amino acids long. The germline V gene has CDR1 LNHDA and CDR2 SQIVND (reference sequence). V lost 7 bases and J 4 bases, leaving 17 bases between the germline ends. The CDR3 loop reads CASKSPRVAGNTIYF. DNA for the CDR3: TGTGCCAGTAAAAGCCCAAGGGTTGCCGGAAACACCATATATTTT.

The chain combines TRBV28 with TRBJ2-3; D is uncertain. Deletions cut 8 bases from V and 6 bases from J, with 24 bases between. The CDR3 loop spans 16 amino acids. Germline V gene lookup returns CDR1 MDHEN and CDR2 SYDVKM. The DNA of the CDR3 is TGTGCCAGCCTTACTCCCGGTGTTCTCGGTGTGGATACGCAGTATTTT. Amino acid sequence: CASLTPGVLGVDTQYF.

This clone was detected once. The chain recombines TRBV5-1 with TRBJ2-7; no clear D. V shed 4 bases and J shed 1 base, with 12 bases lying between them. Germline V CDR1 and CDR2: SGHRS, YFSETQ. The CDR3 consists of 14 residues. Here the CDR3 reads CASSPVQASYEQYF. As DNA, the CDR3 is TGCGCCAGCAGCCCTGTGCAGGCTTCCTACGAGCAGTACTTC. Complete variable domain (other parts from reference TRBV5-1 and TRBJ2-7): KAGVTQTPRYLIKTRGQQVTLSCSPISGHRSVSWYQQTPGQGLQFLFEYFSETQRNKGNFPGRFSGRQFSNSRSEMNVSTLELGDSALYLCASSPVQASYEQYFGPGTRLTVT.

The chain employs TRBV6-5 and TRBJ2-7, with 10 bases fitting TRBD1. In germline, CDR1 is MNHEY, CDR2 SVGAGI. This CDR3 region has 15 residues. With 6 bases clipped from V and 2 bases from J, the junction kept 7 bases outside the gene matches. This CDR3 reads CASSQGQGPTYEQYF. CDR3 nucleotides: TGTGCCAGCAGCCAGGGACAGGGGCCGACCTACGAGCAGTACTTC.

V usage is TRBV4-3 and J usage is TRBJ2-6, with D possibly TRBD1 on 5 matching bases. V was clipped by 3 bases and J by 0 bases, with 12 bases between them. CDR3 size: 17 residues. Germline V lookup: CDR1 LGHNA, CDR2 YSLEER. This chain's CDR3 is CASSQRTSSSGANVLTF. The CDR3 bases are TGCGCCAGCAGCCAGAGGACAAGTAGCTCTGGGGCCAACGTCCTGACTTTC.

The rearrangement links TRBV7-2 to TRBJ2-7; D may match TRBD1 or TRBD2 (5 bases each). Per germline, CDR1 SGHTA and CDR2 FQGNSA. The CDR3 is 15 amino acids. V was pared by 6 bases and J by 4 bases, with 19 bases between. CDR3 DNA sequence: TGTGCCAGCAGTAAAGGGGAGACAGCCCCTTACGAGCAGTACTTC. Translating it yields CASSKGETAPYEQYF.